The rows below give T cell receptor beta chains drawn from one sample of a study of cytomegalovirus exposure and HLA in healthy donors. Clones were sequenced by immunoSEQ multiplex PCR, and TCRdb holds only the in-frame ones, with some missing. Of more than 100,000 clones detected, around nine tenths appear once; the ten largest clones hold about 1.5%. The sequenced sample consisted of PBMCs. The receptors shown here come from a man between 25 and 39 years old in good health and CMV-seronegative. Each CDR3 is given without its conserved first and last residue. A D gene is named only where the DNA matches it firmly.

j_gene	v_gene	d_gene	CDR3aa
TRBJ2-7	TRBV30	.	AWRGRKPPGEDEQY
TRBJ2-7	TRBV4-3	.	ASSQGLVAYEQY
TRBJ1-6	TRBV19	.	ASSGGDSWNSPLH
TRBJ2-1	TRBV29-1	TRBD1	SVDPGQWRDEQF
TRBJ1-5	TRBV7-9	.	ASSLVDPTGNQPQH
TRBJ1-5	TRBV15	.	ATRERGGAKPQH
TRBJ1-1	TRBV6-1	.	ASSEHQGTEAF
TRBJ1-5	TRBV30	.	AWKMTVSNQPQH
TRBJ1-3	TRBV30	TRBD1	AWSVTRDSSRY
TRBJ1-3	TRBV18	.	ASSAGTGNTIY
TRBJ2-7	TRBV4-3	.	ASSQEWDTPSYEQY
TRBJ2-2	TRBV11-3	.	ASNPTRGNTGELF
TRBJ1-5	TRBV7-2	.	ASSQDSGNQPQH
TRBJ2-7	TRBV6-6	TRBD1	ASLRAGTEDYEQY
TRBJ2-7	TRBV11-2	.	ASSLVRDPSSYEQY
TRBJ1-4	TRBV2	.	ASSLIDSVANEKLF
TRBJ2-2	TRBV5-5	.	ASSLEALNTGELF
TRBJ1-3	TRBV5-4	TRBD1	ASSSKVQGNGNTIY
TRBJ1-1	TRBV7-9	.	ASSLGATEAF
TRBJ2-7	TRBV15	.	ATSRAGQKGNYEQY
TRBJ2-1	TRBV12-5	TRBD2	ASGRTSVNEQF
TRBJ2-2	TRBV4-3	.	ASSHGTGANTGELF